This passage covers 7 T cell receptor beta chains from one sample sequenced in a study of T-cell reconstitution after alpha-beta-depleted transplantation in children. This sample's TCRbeta library carried unique molecular identifier barcodes. TCRdb redid the calling of the PCR reads with MiXCR, one entry per CDR3 protein. The table shows approximately 83,000 distinct CDR3 sequences, with over 9% occurring only once. The sequenced sample was PBMCs from the stem cell graft donor, obtained from the stem cell graft. Every receptor here comes from a human donor who donated a stem cell graft to a child with inherited bone marrow failure.

This clonotype was detected ten times or more. Germline is not matched at one junction end, which may reflect a read error. The chain couples TRBV7-2 to TRBJ2-4; 9 nucleotides agree with TRBD2. Per germline, CDR1 SGHTA and CDR2 FQGNSA. The CDR3 consists of 14 residues. In DNA form, the CDR3 reads TGTGCCAGCAGATTAGCGGGAGAAGATGACATTCAGTACTTC. As protein: CASRLAGEDDIQYF.

Ten or more counts support this clonotype. The chain couples TRBV5-1 to TRBJ2-7, with D possibly called TRBD1 or TRBD2 (5 bases each). Per germline, CDR1 SGHRS and CDR2 YFSETQ. CDR3 length: 13 residues. Trimming left V 0 bases short and J 6 bases short, with 10 bases between. CDR3 protein: CASSLEGTGEQYF. CDR3 sequence (DNA): TGCGCCAGCAGCTTGGAGGGGACGGGCGAGCAGTACTTC.

This clonotype has at least ten counts. This sequence joins TRBV12-3 or TRBV12-4 and TRBJ2-7; possible D gene TRBD2, 5 bases. This CDR3 comprises 13 residues. Trimming pared 6 bases from V and 0 bases from J, leaving 9 bases between. The DNA for the CDR3 is TGTGCCAGCAGCCGGGATACCTCCTACGAGCAGTACTTC. Translating it yields CASSRDTSYEQYF.

The V and J genes are TRBV18 and TRBJ1-1, with a tentative D call TRBD1 (5 bases). V was shortened by 0 bases and J by 5 bases, with 16 bases between the two germline ends. Per germline, CDR1 KGHSH and CDR2 LQKENI. This CDR3 spans 16 amino acids. The CDR3 sequence: CASSPPGQIEWTEAFF. The CDR3, as DNA: TGTGCCAGCTCACCACCGGGGCAGATAGAATGGACTGAAGCTTTCTTT.

The rearrangement links TRBV10-1 to TRBJ2-1; 9 positions agree with TRBD1. CDR3 length: 16 residues. Germline CDR1 reads WNHNN; CDR2 reads SYGVQD (reference sequence). J lost 3 bases, V lost 2 bases, and 5 bases had no gene match. CDR3 bases: TGCGCCAGCAGTGAGAGACAGGGGGTATTCTACAATGAGCAGTTCTTC. As protein: CASSERQGVFYNEQFF.

This clonotype was counted at least ten times. V gene TRBV6-2 or TRBV6-3 combines with J gene TRBJ2-1; a weak D match, TRBD2 (6 bases). The germline V gene has CDR1 MNHEY and CDR2 SVGEGT. The CDR3 has 15 residues. The germline V and J ends were trimmed by 7 bases and 2 bases, with 15 bases remaining between them. The CDR3 nucleotides are TGTGCCAGCACCGCCTTAGGCGGGACCTACAATGAGCAGTTCTTC. This encodes CASTALGGTYNEQFF.

The J gene is TRBJ1-5, the V gene TRBV6-5, with D perhaps matching TRBD1 (6 bases). CDR3 length equals 15 residues. With 4 bases removed from V and 5 bases from J, the gap between germline ends came to 15 bases. Germline values: CDR1 MNHEY, CDR2 SVGAGI. The CDR3 loop reads CASSSGQGLYQPQHF. The CDR3 DNA is TGTGCCAGCAGTTCTGGCCAGGGGTTGTATCAGCCCCAGCATTTT.